One sample yielded the 8 T cell receptor beta chains listed below, sequenced in a study of vaccination and CD4 T cells after COVID-19. Cultured CD4+ T-cell DNA underwent Oncomine TCR Beta short-read sequencing. MiXCR, run by TCRdb on the PCR reads, gives a single entry per CDR3 protein. Of over 20,000 distinct CDR3 sequences listed, more than 30% are singletons. Their antigens remain unidentified. The treatment denotes: roughly nine-day PBMC culture with coronavirus spike peptide pools or control peptides (ViraFEST assay). This specimen consisted of CD4+ T cells from blood, cultured in vitro, obtained before SARS-CoV-2 vaccination. The source is a human donor who received a COVID-19 vaccine.

J is TRBJ2-7 and V is TRBV10-3; 9 bases match TRBD1. Germline V CDR1 and CDR2: ENHRY, SYGVKD. V gave up 2 bases and J gave up 5 bases; unmatched junction bases: 16. The CDR3 runs to 18 residues. The CDR3 nucleotides read TGTGCCATCAGTGAGGGAGGCAGTACAGGGGGCTTCCTGGACGAGCAGTACTTC. Translating gives CAISEGGSTGGFLDEQYF.

J is TRBJ1-5 and V is TRBV20-1; D is unresolved. Germline V gene sequence: CDR1 DFQATT, CDR2 SNEGSKA (reference sequence). The CDR3 is made up of 14 amino acids. V was trimmed by 6 bases and J by 7 bases, leaving 19 bases between them. This CDR3 is CSASYGKVGQPQHF. The CDR3 DNA reads as TGCAGTGCCAGCTATGGGAAGGTCGGACAGCCCCAGCATTTT.

The chain couples TRBV19 to TRBJ2-7, with D perhaps assigned TRBD1 or TRBD2 (5 bases each). Germline CDR1 reads LNHDA; CDR2 reads SQIVND (reference sequence). Trimming shortened V by 3 bases and J by 2 bases, and 14 bases separated the two germline ends. The CDR3 is 15 amino acids. CDR3: CASSISSKGPYEQYF. The CDR3 DNA is TGTGCCAGTAGTATCTCATCGAAGGGACCCTACGAGCAGTACTTC.

This chain joins TRBV20-1 and TRBJ1-1, with 9 bases fitting TRBD1. The CDR3 is 13 residues long. Trimming took 5 bases from V and 7 from J; bases not matched to a gene: 8. Germline values: CDR1 DFQATT, CDR2 SNEGSKA (reference sequence). CDR3 in amino acids: CSALTGGRSEAFF. CDR3 nucleotide sequence: TGCAGTGCTTTGACAGGGGGACGAAGTGAAGCTTTCTTT.

This clonotype was counted between two and nine times. CDR3 sequence reads: CASTLRNSNYGYTF. Written as DNA, the CDR3 is TGTGCCAGCACCTTAAGGAACTCGAACTATGGCTACACCTTC. This chain joins TRBV12-3 or TRBV12-4 and TRBJ1-2; D call uncertain. The CDR3 totals 14 residues. V was pared by 7 bases and J by 2 bases, with 14 bases between.

The chain uses TRBV5-1 and TRBJ1-2, with a weak D call TRBD1 (5 bases). Trimming left V 4 bases short and J 5 bases short, with 15 bases between. The length of the CDR3 is 14 residues. The germline V gene encodes CDR1 SGHRS and CDR2 YFSETQ. As DNA, the CDR3 is TGCGCCAGCAGCACTTCCCCAGGGCCATATGGCTACACCTTC. Protein sequence: CASSTSPGPYGYTF.

In this sample, this clonotype turned up a few times. This chain joins TRBV5-1 and TRBJ1-2; D unresolved. V lost 5 bases and J 2 bases, leaving 13 bases between the germline ends. There are 14 residues in the CDR3. Per the germline V gene, CDR1 is SGHRS and CDR2 is YFSETQ. The CDR3 DNA reads TGCGCCAGCAGTCAGGTGGCCCTCAACTATGGCTACACCTTC. It encodes CASSQVALNYGYTF.

The gene calls are TRBV20-1 and TRBJ2-3; TRBD2 matches at 12 bases. The CDR3 contains 15 residues. The V gene end was trimmed by 7 bases and the J gene end by 3 bases; junction bases not matched to a gene: 8. CDR1 DFQATT and CDR2 SNEGSKA come from the germline V gene (reference sequence). The CDR3 loop reads CSVRSTSGGTDTQYF. Here the CDR3 DNA reads TGCAGTGTACGATCGACTAGCGGGGGTACAGATACGCAGTATTTT.